Sequencing of this TCR beta chain was carried out in a study of T-cell memory formation after mild COVID-19. Study summary: The two donors had largely donor-specific TCR clusters.

5'RACE primed at constant segments yielded TCR alpha and TCR beta cDNA libraries bearing sample barcodes and UMIs. Using its own MiXCR run on the 5' RACE reads, TCRdb lists one record per CDR3 protein. This table holds about 350,000 distinct CDR3 sequences, roughly an eighth found once. Study outcomes and limitations: Among contracting clones, CD4+ were mainly CM/EM and CD8+ enriched in EMRA. There was a balanced CD4/CD8 profile in clones contracting day 15 to 85, and later expanders leaned CD4+.

The germline V gene has CDR1 MGHDK and CDR2 SYGVNS. CDR3 length: 14 residues. Trimming took 1 base from V and 4 from J; bases not matched to a gene: 2. There are a few counts of this clonotype. What it recognizes is unknown. This TCR derives from a man aged 18 to 29 who had mild COVID-19 (a few samples of this study predate the infection). Cell type and time point are not known. The chain couples TRBV25-1 to TRBJ1-1; TRBD1 aligns across 8 bases. Sample: PBMCs or a T cell subset sorted from them (not recorded which). DNA for the CDR3: TGTGCCAGCAGTGAATCGACAGGGGCCACTGAAGCTTTCTTT. Translating it yields CASSESTGATEAFF.